This TCR beta chain was sequenced in a study of control samples from healthy donors and cancer patients. V lost 4 bases, J lost 0 bases, and 10 bases lay in between. The CDR3 has 14 amino acids. CDR1 and CDR2 (germline): LNHDA, SQIVND (reference sequence). Libraries were prepared by immunoSEQ multiplex PCR; TCRdb keeps only in-frame clonotypes and omits some of them. The sample shows about 75,000 clones, more than 75% of them seen only once. The J gene is TRBJ2-7, the V gene TRBV19, with a tentative D call TRBD1 (6 bases). Sequencing was done on a sample of blood. The receptor comes from a man between 45 and 60 years old in good health. CDR3 in amino acids: CASSNRESSYEQYF. CDR3 nucleotide sequence: TGTGCCAGTAGTAACAGGGAGAGCTCCTACGAGCAGTACTTC. Complete variable domain (other parts from reference TRBV19 and TRBJ2-7): DGGITQSPKYLFRKEGQNVTLSCEQNLNHDAMYWYRQDPGQGLRLIYYSQIVNDFQKGDIAEGYSVSREKKESFPLTVTSAQKNPTAFYLCASSNRESSYEQYFGPGTRLTVT.